This TCR beta chain was sequenced during a study of blood T cell repertoires in COVID-19. Looking at the study overall: Collection of acute and convalescent COVID-19 samples took place in the United States, Italy and Spain.

Per the germline V gene, CDR1 is LGHNA and CDR2 is YSLEER. Trimming cost V 0 bases and J 2 bases; bases outside gene matches: 9. The CDR3 length is 17 residues. Authors' analysis steps: Cell counts per sample came from amplifying reference gene primers. Sequencing used immunoSEQ multiplex PCR; TCRdb keeps in-frame clones, though not all of them. Clone size and V and J calls were adopted from that table, with D and trimming inferred from the DNA. The sample contains over 250,000 clones, around 82% of which appear only once. Sequenced material: peripheral blood. J is TRBJ2-5 and V is TRBV4-3; TRBD1 matches 7 bases. The TCR originated in a woman aged 50 to 60 who had recovered from COVID-19. CDR3 amino acids: CASSQETGAGAQETQYF. The CDR3 DNA follows: TGCGCCAGCAGCCAAGAAACAGGGGCAGGGGCACAAGAGACCCAGTACTTC.